Below are 12 T cell receptor beta chains sequenced from a single sample in a study of CD8 T cells in ankylosing spondylitis. Each CDR3 protein gets one entry after TCRdb re-called the 5' RACE reads with MiXCR. The sample records 200,000 to 250,000 distinct CDR3 sequences, under 30% being singletons. Material: blood, either unsorted or a sorted T cell fraction (not recorded which). The source is a male donor with ankylosing spondylitis or in good health (not recorded which).

The table lists this clonotype with a few counts. This chain links TRBV20-1 with TRBJ2-7, with unresolved D. The germline V gene encodes CDR1 DFQATT and CDR2 SNEGSKA (reference sequence). The CDR3 has 14 amino acids. Trimming left V 0 bases short and J 3 bases short, with 12 bases between. The CDR3 reads CSARDQLGSYEQYF. CDR3 coding DNA: TGCAGTGCTAGAGATCAGCTTGGTAGCTACGAGCAGTACTTC.

This clonotype has only a few counts. The chain links TRBV14 to TRBJ1-2; D not certain. CDR1 is SGHDN, CDR2 FVKESK, per germline. V lost 2 bases, J lost 2 bases, and 9 bases lay in between. CDR3 length: 14 amino acids. The CDR3 nucleotides are TGTGCCAGCAGCCAACCCGGGAGAAACTATGGCTACACCTTC. It specifies CASSQPGRNYGYTF.

V and J are TRBV20-1 and TRBJ2-3; TRBD2 aligns across 12 bases. The trim removed 4 bases at V and 6 bases at J, leaving 11 bases unmatched. Germline CDR1 is DFQATT and CDR2 is SNEGSKA (reference sequence). The CDR3 sequence is 16 residues long. The CDR3: CSAIPSTSGRWDTQYF. The DNA for the CDR3 is TGCAGTGCTATCCCGTCGACTAGCGGGAGATGGGATACGCAGTATTTT.

There are many counts of this clonotype. V and J are TRBV25-1 and TRBJ1-3; D remains unclear. Per germline, CDR1 MGHDK and CDR2 SYGVNS. V lost 3 bases, J lost 6 bases, and 12 bases lay in between. The CDR3 has 14 amino acids. CDR3 in DNA: TGTGCCAGCAGTGACCTCGGCGGGGTAAACACCATATATTTT. This sequence encodes CASSDLGGVNTIYF.

This clonotype was counted ten times or more. This sequence joins TRBV4-3 and TRBJ2-7; no clear D. The CDR3 consists of 14 residues. Per the germline V gene, CDR1 is LGHNA and CDR2 is YSLEER. V was shortened by 4 bases and J by 4 bases, with 14 bases between the two germline ends. CDR3 in amino acids: CASSPRAASYEQYF. The CDR3 nucleotides read TGCGCCAGCAGCCCTAGGGCAGCGAGTTACGAGCAGTACTTC.

This sequence joins TRBV29-1 and TRBJ2-7, with D hard to call. Trimming pared 6 bases from V and 7 bases from J, leaving 13 bases between. Germline V CDR1 and CDR2: SQVTM, ANQGSEA. This CDR3 has 11 amino acids. The CDR3 spells CSVTKLGEQYF. In nucleotides, the CDR3 is TGCAGCGTCACCAAACTCGGAGAGCAGTACTTC.

This clonotype was found a few times. V and J are TRBV4-2 and TRBJ2-1; no definite D call. CDR3 length: 13 amino acids. V was cut by 1 base and J by 8 bases, with 9 bases left in between. Germline V gene sequence: CDR1 LGHNA, CDR2 YNFKEQ. The DNA for the CDR3 is TGTGCCAGCAGCCAAGGGCCGCGCGATGAGCAGTTCTTC. Amino acids: CASSQGPRDEQFF.

V is TRBV29-1 and J is TRBJ2-7; unclear D gene. V was shortened by 0 bases and J by 0 bases, with 6 bases between the two germline ends. This CDR3 has 13 residues. Germline CDR1 and CDR2: SQVTM and ANQGSEA. The CDR3 sequence: CSVEEGNSYEQYF. DNA of the CDR3: TGCAGCGTTGAAGAAGGCAACTCCTACGAGCAGTACTTC.

This chain links TRBV10-3 with TRBJ2-3; D is tentatively TRBD1 or TRBD2 (5 bases each). The CDR3 is 16 residues long. The V gene's germline CDR1 is ENHRY and CDR2 SYGVKD. V shed 0 bases and J shed 0 bases, with 10 bases lying between them. The CDR3 here is CAISESQGTSTDTQYF. CDR3 nucleotides: TGTGCCATCAGTGAGTCGCAAGGGACCAGCACAGATACGCAGTATTTT.

V is TRBV20-1 and J is TRBJ2-3; 10 bases fit TRBD2. The trim removed 6 bases at V and 3 bases at J, leaving 6 bases unmatched. CDR1 is DFQATT and CDR2 is SNEGSKA in the germline V gene (reference sequence). This CDR3 spans 14 amino acids. This CDR3 is CSAQLAGKTDTQYF. Here the CDR3 DNA reads TGCAGTGCCCAACTAGCGGGGAAGACAGATACGCAGTATTTT.

Ten or more counts support this clonotype. V and J are TRBV5-1 and TRBJ2-1; D ambiguous. Germline assignment: CDR1 SGHRS and CDR2 YFSETQ. The CDR3 contains 17 residues. V lost 0 bases, J lost 0 bases, and 13 bases lay in between. CDR3 nucleotide sequence: TGCGCCAGCAGCTTGGTGGGCTCAAGCAGCTCCTACAATGAGCAGTTCTTC. It is translated as CASSLVGSSSSYNEQFF.

The table lists this clonotype with a few counts. The chain has TRBV25-1 and TRBJ1-6, with D perhaps TRBD1 (5 bases). Per germline, CDR1 MGHDK and CDR2 SYGVNS. Trimming shortened V by 6 bases and J by 7 bases, and 16 bases separated the two germline ends. CDR3 length: 15 amino acids. CDR3 DNA: TGTGCCAGCAGACCTCCGGGACTTCACAATTCACCCCTCCACTTT. Amino acids: CASRPPGLHNSPLHF.